These 22 T cell receptor beta chains came from one sample sequenced in a study of T cells in Graves' hyperthyroidism and ophthalmopathy. The investigators amplified TCR beta CDR3 regions from RNA transcripts. Primed by the HTBI set, a first-round RT-PCR was run on the TCR CDR3. In TCRdb, the multiplex PCR reads were re-called with MiXCR into one record per CDR3 protein. Of under 400,000 distinct CDR3 sequences detected, 25% appear once; the ten largest clones hold 70% to 75%. The material sequenced was blood. The origin of the receptors is a man aged 50 to 59 with Graves' hyperthyroidism.

V gene TRBV7-2 combines with J gene TRBJ2-2, with 13 bases fitting TRBD2. Trimming took 3 bases from V and 6 from J; bases not matched to a gene: 13. The CDR3 runs 19 residues. From germline, CDR1 is SGHTA and CDR2 FQGNSA. The CDR3 region is CASSFGLAGVIRYSGELFF. The CDR3 region has the DNA TGTGCCAGCAGCTTCGGACTAGCGGGAGTGATTAGATATTCCGGGGAGCTGTTTTTT.

The rearrangement joins TRBV24-1 to TRBJ2-1, with a possible D match to TRBD2 (6 bases). CDR3 size: 13 residues. The germline V and J ends were trimmed by 3 bases and 7 bases, with 9 bases remaining between them. Germline CDR1 and CDR2: KGHDR and SFDVKD. CDR3 amino acids: CATSDESGNEQFF. For the CDR3, the DNA is TGTGCCACCAGTGATGAAAGCGGGAATGAGCAGTTCTTC.

This clonotype was counted only a few times. The chain carries TRBV5-1 and TRBJ2-7, with TRBD2 matching 10 bases. CDR1 is SGHRS and CDR2 is YFSETQ in the germline V gene. After removal of 2 bases from V and 6 bases from J, the junction contained 5 bases not matched to a gene. CDR3 length: 14 residues. DNA of the CDR3: TGCGCCAGCAGCTTTCGACTAGCGGGTTCCGAGCAGTACTTC. As protein: CASSFRLAGSEQYF.

This clonotype was detected a few times. The chain recombines TRBV6-6 with TRBJ2-3; a weak D match, TRBD2 (6 bases). Germline V gives CDR1 MNHNY, CDR2 SVGAGI (reference sequence). The V end lost 0 bases, the J end lost 0 bases, and 19 bases lay between the germline ends. This CDR3 region has 19 residues. The CDR3 loop is CASSYSLGAEGASTDTQYF. CDR3 in DNA: TGTGCCAGCAGTTACTCTCTCGGGGCGGAGGGAGCAAGCACAGATACGCAGTATTTT.

This clonotype was seen once. This chain joins TRBV2 and TRBJ2-1; 14 nucleotides line up with TRBD2. V lost 3 bases and J lost 8; bases outside the gene matches: 3. This CDR3 has 15 residues. Germline assignment: CDR1 SNHLY and CDR2 FYNNEI. CDR3 in DNA: TGTGCCAGCAGTGATGGGACTAGCGGGAGTCATGAGCAGTTCTTC. Amino acids: CASSDGTSGSHEQFF.

Details on this clonotype: Relative to the germline gene, one junction end is altered; a read error may explain this. Here the CDR3 reads CASSPGTGYGYAF. As DNA, the CDR3 is TGCGCCAGCAGCCCTGGGACGGGCTATGGCTACGCCTTC. V is TRBV5-1 and J is TRBJ1-2, with D perhaps TRBD1 (5 bases). Per the germline V gene, CDR1 is SGHRS and CDR2 is YFSETQ. This CDR3 has 13 amino acids.

The chain is built from TRBV3-1 and TRBJ2-1, with D possibly TRBD2 on 6 matching bases. Trimming cost V 10 bases and J 7 bases, with 14 bases left between them. This CDR3 is built from 12 residues. Germline lookup yields CDR1 LGHDT and CDR2 YNNKEL (reference sequence). The CDR3 spells CATGDSLNEQFF. The CDR3 DNA reads as TGTGCCACCGGGGACTCCCTGAATGAGCAGTTCTTC.

This clonotype turned up a few times. The CDR3 DNA reads as TGCGCCAGCAGCTCAGGGACAGGGGGGACTGAAGCTTTCTTT. Translation gives CASSSGTGGTEAFF. The chain employs TRBV5-1 and TRBJ1-1; the match to TRBD1 covers 11 bases. There are 14 residues in the CDR3. Germline lookup yields CDR1 SGHRS and CDR2 YFSETQ. Unmatched junction bases numbered 3, after V lost 3 bases and J lost 5 bases.

The chain joins TRBV27 to TRBJ2-3; 7 bases agree with TRBD1. The CDR3 is 12 amino acids. Trimming removed 6 bases from V and 4 bases from J; junction bases left unmatched: 1. Germline loops: CDR1 MNHEY, CDR2 SMNVEV (reference sequence). CDR3 in DNA: TGTGCCAGCAGACAGGGGCCAGATACGCAGTATTTT. Translated: CASRQGPDTQYF.

This clonotype was counted between two and nine times. The genes are TRBV19 and TRBJ1-1; the match to TRBD1 covers 8 bases. Germline V gives CDR1 LNHDA, CDR2 SQIVND (reference sequence). V lost 7 bases, J lost 0 bases, and 19 bases stayed unmatched. The CDR3 sequence is 19 residues long. The CDR3 DNA reads as TGTGCCAGTACCCCACGATGGGACAGGACAGACAAGCTGAACACTGAAGCTTTCTTT. This sequence encodes CASTPRWDRTDKLNTEAFF.

V usage is TRBV5-1 and J usage is TRBJ2-1; a weak D match, TRBD1 (6 bases). Per the germline V gene, CDR1 is SGHRS and CDR2 is YFSETQ. The CDR3 runs 17 residues. The V gene lost 4 bases and the J gene lost 3 bases, with 20 bases spanning the gap. The CDR3 sequence: CASSLPRLFRGYNEQFF. Written as DNA, the CDR3 is TGCGCCAGCAGCCTTCCCCGTTTGTTCAGGGGCTACAATGAGCAGTTCTTC.

This rearrangement joins TRBV27 to TRBJ2-7; D is undetermined. CDR1 and CDR2 (germline): MNHEY, SMNVEV (reference sequence). With 3 bases removed from V and 0 bases from J, the gap between germline ends came to 3 bases. There are 12 residues in the CDR3. CDR3 coding DNA: TGTGCCAGCAGTTTCAACTCCTACGAGCAGTACTTC. This encodes CASSFNSYEQYF.

This clonotype has a handful of counts. This chain uses TRBV19 with TRBJ2-3; D may match TRBD1 or TRBD2 (6 bases each). The germline V gene encodes CDR1 LNHDA and CDR2 SQIVND (reference sequence). The V and J ends lost 5 bases and 8 bases respectively, with 8 bases between them. CDR3 size: 11 residues. Here the CDR3 DNA reads TGTGCCAGTAGTCCGGGGGCTACGCAGTATTTT. It specifies CASSPGATQYF. Full variable domain (remainder filled in from reference TRBV19 and TRBJ2-3): DGGITQSPKYLFRKEGQNVTLSCEQNLNHDAMYWYRQDPGQGLRLIYYSQIVNDFQKGDIAEGYSVSREKKESFPLTVTSAQKNPTAFYLCASSPGATQYFGPGTRLTVL.

J is TRBJ1-1 and V is TRBV11-3; the D gene is possibly TRBD1 (6 bases). Trimming removed 0 bases at V and 5 bases at J, with 25 bases between. The CDR3 totals 19 residues. Germline lookup yields CDR1 SGHNT and CDR2 YENEEA. The CDR3: CASSLDPMGGAQRYTEAFF. CDR3 DNA: TGTGCCAGCAGCTTAGATCCTATGGGGGGGGCGCAACGTTATACTGAAGCTTTCTTT.

This clonotype was seen more than once but under ten times. This rearrangement joins TRBV6-2 or TRBV6-3 to TRBJ2-7; 8 nucleotides line up with TRBD2. CDR1 is MNHEY, CDR2 SVGEGT, per germline. The V gene end was trimmed by 3 bases and the J gene end by 2 bases; junction bases not matched to a gene: 9. The length of the CDR3 is 16 residues. The CDR3 DNA sequence: TGTGCCAGCAGTTATTCTAGTAGCGGGAACCCCTACGAGCAGTACTTC. It is translated as CASSYSSSGNPYEQYF.

The rearrangement uses TRBV24-1 and TRBJ2-7; 9 nucleotides align to TRBD1. This CDR3 is built from 14 residues. From germline, CDR1 is KGHDR and CDR2 SFDVKD. V lost 2 bases, J lost 3 bases, and 1 base stayed unmatched. Here the CDR3 reads CATSDSGQGYEQYF. CDR3 coding DNA: TGTGCCACCAGTGATTCGGGACAGGGCTACGAGCAGTACTTC.

This clonotype occurred a few times. This CDR3 reads CSVPDLAGINEQFF. DNA of the CDR3: TGCAGCGTTCCTGACCTAGCGGGGATTAATGAGCAGTTCTTC. The chain joins TRBV29-1 to TRBJ2-1, with 9 bases fitting TRBD2. Germline CDR1 SQVTM, CDR2 ANQGSEA. V shed 5 bases, J shed 7 bases, and the junction held 9 bases outside the gene matches. The CDR3 runs 14 residues.

The sample holds many counts of this clonotype. Written as DNA, the CDR3 is TGTGCCAGCAGCTCGTACGGGGATGAGCAGTTCTTC. This codes for CASSSYGDEQFF. This chain connects TRBV7-8 to TRBJ2-1; TRBD2 is a possible D gene (5 bases). Per the germline V gene, CDR1 is SGHVS and CDR2 is FQNEAQ. The CDR3 sequence is 12 residues long. V lost 4 bases and J 8 bases, leaving 9 bases between the germline ends.

This clonotype was seen a handful of times. The chain links TRBV7-3 to TRBJ2-7, with 11 bases aligning to TRBD1. With 4 bases clipped from V and 6 bases from J, the junction kept 5 bases outside the gene matches. The germline CDR1 and CDR2 sequences are SGHTA and FQGTGA. This CDR3 has 14 amino acids. CDR3 loop: CASSSRTGGSEQYF. The CDR3 nucleotides read TGTGCCAGCAGCTCCCGGACAGGGGGCAGCGAGCAGTACTTC.

The genes are TRBV12-5 and TRBJ1-1; no definite D call. CDR3 length equals 12 residues. Deletions cut 2 bases from V and 11 bases from J, with 12 bases between. From germline, CDR1 is LGHNT and CDR2 FRNRAP. In DNA form, the CDR3 reads TGTGCTAGTGGTTTGAGCCAAATTGGGGCTTTCTTT. Encoded protein: CASGLSQIGAFF.

The chain has TRBV20-1 and TRBJ2-3; D assignment may be TRBD1 or TRBD2 (7 bases each). V was shortened by 5 bases and J by 1 base, with 22 bases between the two germline ends. CDR3 size: 17 residues. Germline values: CDR1 DFQATT, CDR2 SNEGSKA (reference sequence). CDR3 bases: TGCAGTGCTCCAGGGGGGGGGTTGGGGGGTGGCACAGATACGCAGTATTTT. Its translation is CSAPGGGLGGGTDTQYF.

This clonotype was counted a few times. The chain recombines TRBV30 with TRBJ2-1; D is uncertain. The CDR3 contains 14 residues. Germline lookup yields CDR1 GTSNPN and CDR2 SVGIG (reference sequence). Trimming left V 2 bases short and J 10 bases short, with 18 bases between. The CDR3: CAWSPLAAAQEQFF. The CDR3 DNA is TGTGCCTGGAGTCCCTTAGCCGCCGCGCAAGAGCAGTTCTTC.